Below, 31 T cell receptor beta chains from the same sample are listed, as sequenced in a study of T cell repertoires in cytomegalovirus infection. TCRdb analysed the reads with MiXCR anew, one entry per CDR3 protein. The sample has fewer than 150,000 distinct CDR3 sequences, around 30% seen once. Which antigens these TCRs recognize remains unknown. The starting material was CD8+ T cells from cultured PBMCs, obtained from culture after CMV antigen stimulation. All receptors derive from a human donor in good health (CMV status not recorded). Some clones in this sample may be carry-over from other donors' samples.

This clonotype was counted between two and nine times. The rearrangement uses TRBV7-9 and TRBJ1-1, with D maybe TRBD1 (5 bases). With 3 bases removed from V and 6 bases from J, the gap between germline ends came to 8 bases. This CDR3 region has 12 residues. Germline CDR1 SEHNR, CDR2 FQNEAQ (reference sequence). CDR3 nucleotides: TGTGCCAGCAGCTTCAGGGATGCTGAAGCTTTCTTT. This translates into CASSFRDAEAFF.

V usage is TRBV12-3 or TRBV12-4 and J usage is TRBJ2-1; 8 bases map to TRBD2. The CDR3 runs to 17 residues. The J segment lost 14 bases and the V segment lost 5 bases, leaving 23 bases of the junction unmatched. CDR3 protein: CASSPRRSGGIWGQEFF. The CDR3 region has the DNA TGTGCCAGCAGTCCACGTAGGAGCGGGGGTATATGGGGGCAGGAGTTCTTC.

This clonotype came up a few times. The chain combines TRBV6-6 with TRBJ1-5; maybe TRBD1 (5 bases). Germline CDR1 and CDR2: MNHNY and SVGAGI (reference sequence). This CDR3 is built from 14 residues. V lost 2 bases, J lost 6 bases, and 11 bases lay in between. The CDR3 nucleotides are TGTGCCAGCAGTTACGCAGGGAGTAGTCAGCCCCAGCATTTT. The encoded protein is CASSYAGSSQPQHF.

This clonotype is deemed medium-sized. The CDR3 loop is CASSWGTGSNEQFF. Written as DNA, the CDR3 is TGTGCCAGCAGTTGGGGGACAGGGAGCAATGAGCAGTTCTTC. The J gene is TRBJ2-1, the V gene TRBV6-2 or TRBV6-3; the match to TRBD1 covers 9 bases. The CDR3 has 14 amino acids. CDR1 and CDR2 from the germline V gene are MNHEY and SVGEGT. V dropped 4 bases and J dropped 6; count of bases not matched to a gene: 4.

This clonotype was found a few times. The chain has TRBV7-9 and TRBJ1-3; D is unclear. Germline V lookup: CDR1 SEHNR, CDR2 FQNEAQ (reference sequence). The CDR3 spans 13 residues. V was pared by 8 bases and J by 4 bases, with 12 bases between. In DNA form, the CDR3 reads TGTGCCAGCTCCCCGATCCTGGGAAACACCATATATTTT. Translated: CASSPILGNTIYF.

The chain is built from TRBV2 and TRBJ2-1; TRBD1 or TRBD2 may be the D gene (5 bases each). CDR3 length equals 12 residues. In germline, CDR1 is SNHLY, CDR2 FYNNEI. Trimming removed 3 bases at V and 10 bases at J, with 10 bases between. The CDR3 region has the DNA TGTGCCAGCAGTGAGAGGGGAGAGGAGCAGTTCTTC. This encodes CASSERGEEQFF.

The rearrangement joins TRBV7-9 to TRBJ2-7; 11 bases are a match to TRBD1. V was clipped by 4 bases and J by 7 bases; unmatched bases: 9. The CDR3 loop spans 15 amino acids. CDR1 is SEHNR and CDR2 is FQNEAQ in the germline V gene (reference sequence). The CDR3 DNA follows: TGTGCCAGCAGCTCCCTCGGACAGGGGGCGCGGGAGCAGTACTTC. It encodes CASSSLGQGAREQYF.

This clonotype was detected ten times or more. J is TRBJ2-1 and V is TRBV6-4; TRBD2 might be the D (5 bases). Germline V CDR1 and CDR2: MRHNA, SNTAGT. The CDR3 spans 12 residues. Deletions cut 2 bases from V and 9 bases from J, with 8 bases between. The CDR3 DNA sequence: TGTGCCAGCAGTGACCGAAGCGGTGAGCAGTTCTTC. This encodes CASSDRSGEQFF.

The gene calls are TRBV7-4 and TRBJ1-3; 8 bases agree with TRBD1. The CDR3 totals 17 residues. Losses at the gene ends were 3 bases for V and 3 bases for J; bases not matched to a gene: 10. Germline V CDR1 and CDR2: SGHVT, SQSDAQ. CDR3 in DNA: TGTGCCAGCAGCTTCGTGGCCCCCAGGGGGCTTGGAAACACCATATATTTT. Translated, it gives CASSFVAPRGLGNTIYF.

The chain employs TRBV6-5 and TRBJ1-1; D not certain. There are 12 residues in the CDR3. The germline CDR1 and CDR2 sequences are MNHEY and SVGAGI. V was shortened by 8 bases and J by 7 bases, with 14 bases between the two germline ends. The chain's CDR3 is CASQGASLEAFF. CDR3 DNA: TGTGCCAGCCAAGGTGCTTCGCTTGAAGCTTTCTTT.

This clonotype was detected only once. The V call is TRBV7-4, the J call TRBJ2-5, with a tentative D call TRBD2 (7 bases). CDR1 and CDR2 (germline): SGHVT, SQSDAQ. The V end was cut by 2 bases, the J end by 4 bases, with 14 bases between. There are 15 residues in the CDR3. The CDR3 DNA reads TGTGCCAGCAGCTTAAGGAACAGGGAGGGAGAGACCCAGTACTTC. Protein sequence: CASSLRNREGETQYF.

This chain uses TRBV2 with TRBJ1-1; a weak D match, TRBD1 (5 bases). Germline CDR1 is SNHLY and CDR2 is FYNNEI. This CDR3 has 14 amino acids. The germline V and J ends were trimmed by 6 bases and 1 base, with 12 bases remaining between them. In DNA, the CDR3 is TGTGCCAGCAGGGGCCCGACAGAGAACACTGAAGCTTTCTTT. Residues: CASRGPTENTEAFF.

This clonotype was observed a handful of times. CDR3 sequence (DNA): TGTGCCATCAGTGAGGGGAGGCTAGCCAAAAACATTCAGTACTTC. It specifies CAISEGRLAKNIQYF. The chain has TRBV10-3 and TRBJ2-4; weak D call: TRBD2 (6 bases). The V and J ends lost 2 bases and 0 bases respectively, with 8 bases between them. Germline CDR1 is ENHRY and CDR2 is SYGVKD. The CDR3 runs to 15 residues.

The gene calls are TRBV4-3 and TRBJ2-1; a possible D gene is TRBD1 (5 bases). V was pared by 0 bases and J by 8 bases, with 14 bases between. CDR1 and CDR2 from the germline V gene are LGHNA and YSLEER. This CDR3 is built from 15 residues. The CDR3 DNA follows: TGCGCCAGCAGCCAAGATGTCCAGGGTCAAGATGAGCAGTTCTTC. Its translation: CASSQDVQGQDEQFF.

The V call is TRBV6-1, the J call TRBJ1-1; D gene uncertain. CDR3 length: 16 amino acids. Trimming shortened V by 6 bases and J by 0 bases, and 17 bases separated the two germline ends. CDR1 is MNHNS and CDR2 is SASEGT in the germline V gene. This CDR3 reads CASRGGMPGLNTEAFF. The CDR3 region has the DNA TGTGCCAGCAGGGGAGGCATGCCCGGCTTGAACACTGAAGCTTTCTTT.

This clonotype has more than one count but fewer than ten. J is TRBJ1-2 and V is TRBV6-4, with TRBD1 matching over 7 bases. The CDR3 has 14 residues. The V gene end was trimmed by 4 bases and the J gene end by 6 bases; junction bases not matched to a gene: 8. Germline CDR1 reads MRHNA; CDR2 reads SNTAGT. The DNA of the CDR3 is TGTGCCAGCAGTGGTACAGAGGGGGCGGATGGCTACACCTTC. Its protein product is CASSGTEGADGYTF.

This clonotype showed up many times. V usage is TRBV29-1 and J usage is TRBJ1-1; D not certain. The CDR3 runs to 12 residues. The V and J ends lost 1 base and 0 bases respectively, with 3 bases between them. Looked up from germline, CDR1 is SQVTM and CDR2 is ANQGSEA. CDR3 sequence reads: CSVEGVNTEAFF. CDR3 in DNA: TGCAGCGTTGAAGGCGTGAACACTGAAGCTTTCTTT.

This clonotype was picked up a small number of times. The chain carries TRBV27 and TRBJ2-2; 7 nucleotides agree with TRBD1. Losses at the gene ends were 5 bases for V and 6 bases for J; bases not matched to a gene: 3. Germline V lookup: CDR1 MNHEY, CDR2 SMNVEV (reference sequence). CDR3 size: 13 residues. The CDR3 DNA reads TGTGCCAGCAGTCTGGACAGGTCCGGGGAGCTGTTTTTT. It is translated as CASSLDRSGELFF.

This clonotype was observed at least ten times. The chain recombines TRBV7-8 with TRBJ2-1; unclear D gene. Germline CDR1 SGHVS, CDR2 FQNEAQ. The CDR3 runs 14 residues. Trimming took 0 bases from V and 7 from J, leaving 10 bases between them. CDR3 in amino acids: CASSLAPPPNEQFF. The CDR3 DNA is TGTGCCAGCAGCTTAGCCCCTCCACCGAATGAGCAGTTCTTC.

The table lists this clonotype with many counts. V gene TRBV7-2 combines with J gene TRBJ2-5; the match to TRBD2 covers 10 bases. This CDR3 has 17 residues. V trimming: 1 base; J trimming: 2 bases; junction bases outside the gene matches: 7. The V gene's germline CDR1 is SGHTA and CDR2 FQGNSA. The CDR3 sequence: CASSLVAERGGQETQYF. The CDR3 coding sequence is TGTGCCAGCAGCTTAGTAGCAGAGCGGGGGGGACAAGAGACCCAGTACTTC.

J is TRBJ2-5 and V is TRBV4-1; TRBD2 matches 7 bases. Germline V CDR1 and CDR2: MGHRA, YSYEKL. Germline trimming cut 7 bases from V and 1 base from J; bases unmatched to any gene: 15. The CDR3 consists of 17 residues. The CDR3 region is CASTKEGDGGSQETQYF. The CDR3, as DNA: TGCGCCAGCACCAAAGAAGGGGACGGGGGGAGCCAAGAGACCCAGTACTTC.

This clonotype was seen many times. V gene TRBV7-6 combines with J gene TRBJ2-1; 8 nucleotides match TRBD2. This CDR3 comprises 14 residues. Losses at the gene ends were 5 bases for V and 8 bases for J; bases not matched to a gene: 8. The germline V gene has CDR1 SGHVS and CDR2 FNYEAQ. CDR3 DNA sequence: TGTGCCAGCAGCCCCCAGGGACTAGGGGATGAGCAGTTCTTC. Protein sequence: CASSPQGLGDEQFF.

This clonotype occurred a few times. The J gene is TRBJ2-7, the V gene TRBV6-6, with TRBD2 as a possible D gene (5 bases). Germline V CDR1 and CDR2: MNHNY, SVGAGI (reference sequence). Trimming took 9 bases from V and 4 from J, leaving 13 bases between them. The CDR3 spans 12 residues. The CDR3 DNA is TGTGCCAGTTCACGGGGAGATTACGAGCAGTACTTC. This sequence encodes CASSRGDYEQYF.

The rearrangement links TRBV15 to TRBJ2-2, with D possibly called TRBD1 or TRBD2 (5 bases each). Germline lookup yields CDR1 LNHNV and CDR2 YYDKDF (reference sequence). The CDR3 has 15 amino acids. Trimming left V 5 bases short and J 6 bases short, with 16 bases between. CDR3 DNA sequence: TGTGCCACCAGCTCCCCAGCTGGGGGATCCGGGGAGCTGTTTTTT. Amino acids: CATSSPAGGSGELFF.

The chain carries TRBV4-1 and TRBJ2-7; D is uncertain. Trimming left V 5 bases short and J 3 bases short, with 11 bases between. CDR1 and CDR2 (germline): MGHRA, YSYEKL. The CDR3 consists of 13 residues. CDR3 sequence (DNA): TGCGCCAGCAGCGCGTGGTCAGGCTACGAGCAGTACTTC. Amino acid sequence: CASSAWSGYEQYF.

This clonotype was counted a few times. The chain couples TRBV20-1 to TRBJ2-3; TRBD1 aligns across 7 bases. The CDR3 spans 14 residues. Per germline, CDR1 DFQATT and CDR2 SNEGSKA (reference sequence). The V and J ends lost 4 bases and 9 bases, in that order; junction bases with no gene match: 13. CDR3 amino acids: CSATDRDIYDTQYF. CDR3 bases: TGCAGTGCTACTGACAGGGATATATACGACACGCAGTATTTT.

This clonotype was seen ten or more times. The J gene is TRBJ1-2, the V gene TRBV7-8, with D hard to call. Germline CDR1 is SGHVS and CDR2 is FQNEAQ. The length of the CDR3 is 13 residues. Trimming stripped 3 bases from V and 8 bases from J, with 13 bases between. The CDR3 here is CASSFNHGEGYTF. The DNA of the CDR3 is TGTGCCAGCAGCTTTAACCACGGGGAAGGCTACACCTTC.

As to this clonotype: One end of the junction varies from germline; a read error may be responsible. The chain combines TRBV13 with TRBJ2-5; TRBD2 might be the D (6 bases). This CDR3 region has 14 residues. Germline V gene data show CDR1 as PRHDT and CDR2 as FYEKMQ (reference sequence). The CDR3 bases are TGTGCCAGCAGCCCTGATCCGCCGGGGGAGACCCAGCACTTC. Its translation: CASSPDPPGETQHF.

This clonotype showed up just a few times. This chain connects TRBV6-1 to TRBJ2-7, with D perhaps TRBD1 (5 bases). Germline values: CDR1 MNHNS, CDR2 SASEGT. Trimming left V 7 bases short and J 4 bases short, with 11 bases between. This CDR3 contains 12 residues. This chain's CDR3 is CASIQGYYEQYF. DNA of the CDR3: TGTGCCAGCATTCAGGGCTATTACGAGCAGTACTTC.

This clonotype has just a few counts. The rearrangement links TRBV19 to TRBJ2-1, with no clear D. Deletions cut 8 bases from V and 0 bases from J, with 14 bases between. CDR3 length: 15 amino acids. The V gene's germline CDR1 is LNHDA and CDR2 SQIVND (reference sequence). CDR3 nucleotides: TGTGCCAGTGCCCCAAGCAGACGCTCCTACAATGAGCAGTTCTTC. Its translation: CASAPSRRSYNEQFF.

The rearrangement links TRBV7-9 to TRBJ2-3; 8 bases match TRBD1. This CDR3 region has 15 residues. J lost 1 base, V lost 4 bases, and 4 bases had no gene match. CDR1 is SEHNR and CDR2 is FQNEAQ in the germline V gene (reference sequence). CDR3 loop: CASSSTGGRTDTQYF. For the CDR3, the DNA is TGTGCCAGCAGCTCTACAGGGGGACGCACAGATACGCAGTATTTT.